This paragraph covers one TCR beta chain sequence. Its antigen remains unknown. The data are from a study of CD8+ T cells in alopecia areata. Study at large: Tofacitinib was taken orally by treated patients, and the dose was 5 to 10 mg twice daily.

Overall study results and limits: Lesional scalp displayed greater clonality than normal scalp, most notably in alopecia totalis/universalis. Whereas mice showed it more clearly, TCR sharing across patients was murkier, possibly because of HLA.

CDR1 and CDR2 from the germline V gene are SGHDT and YYEEEE. The CDR3 covers 15 residues. Trimming took off 0 bases at V and 6 bases at J, with 13 bases between the two ends. Extracted RNA was reverse transcribed, and the resulting cDNA served as sequencing template. Clones were sequenced by immunoSEQ multiplex PCR, and TCRdb holds only the in-frame ones, with some missing. The table shows some 200,000 clones, with around 60% occurring only once. The material sequenced was CD4+ T cells sorted from blood, taken at week 0. This receptor was taken from a human donor with alopecia areata. The chain recombines TRBV5-6 with TRBJ1-5; D is perhaps TRBD1 (5 bases). CDR3 nucleotide sequence: TGTGCCAGCAGCTTGGGAGGGGAACGCGGTCAGCCCCAGCATTTT. This encodes CASSLGGERGQPQHF.